The rows below give T cell receptor beta chains drawn from one sample of a study of naive and memory T cell subsets. MiXCR was run by TCRdb on the UMI-ligation and nested PCR reads, yielding one entry per CDR3 protein. The sample records around 140,000 distinct CDR3 sequences, approximately 22% being singletons. The sample taken for sequencing was naive CD4+ T cells from blood. Receptors were obtained from a human donor in good health. The CDR3 runs from the conserved cysteine through the conserved F or W. Each record gives: V gene, clone size, D gene, J gene, CDR3 protein, CDR3 DNA. D genes are given only for firm matches. Size is stated for part of the rows, as once, few or many counts, or as a class when the clone is expanded.

V gene: TRBV20-1; clone size: few; D gene: TRBD1; J gene: TRBJ1-1; CDR3 protein: CSAGQGPEAFF; CDR3 DNA: TGCAGTGCTGGACAGGGGCCTGAAGCTTTCTTT
V gene: TRBV28; clone size: few; D gene: TRBD2; J gene: TRBJ2-3; CDR3 protein: CASSSGLAVTDTQYF; CDR3 DNA: TGTGCCAGCAGTTCGGGACTAGCGGTCACAGATACGCAGTATTTT
V gene: TRBV6-2/TRBV6-3; clone size: many; D gene: NA; J gene: TRBJ2-1; CDR3 protein: CASSPVSYNEQFF; CDR3 DNA: TGTGCCAGCAGCCCAGTTTCCTACAATGAGCAGTTCTTC
V gene: TRBV20-1; clone size: NA; D gene: TRBD2; J gene: TRBJ2-5; CDR3 protein: CSARMSLAGETQYF; CDR3 DNA: TGCAGTGCTAGAATGTCTCTAGCGGGAGAGACCCAGTACTTC
V gene: TRBV6-5; clone size: few; D gene: NA; J gene: TRBJ1-6; CDR3 protein: CASSQGQGKSPLHF; CDR3 DNA: TGTGCCAGCAGTCAAGGACAAGGAAAGTCACCCCTCCACTTT
V gene: TRBV3-1; clone size: NA; D gene: NA; J gene: TRBJ1-1; CDR3 protein: CASSQENYFEAFF; CDR3 DNA: TGTGCCAGCAGCCAAGAAAATTATTTTGAAGCTTTCTTT
V gene: TRBV12-3/TRBV12-4; clone size: NA; D gene: NA; J gene: TRBJ2-6; CDR3 protein: CASSRQGSGANVLTF; CDR3 DNA: TGTGCCAGCAGTCGTCAGGGGTCTGGGGCCAACGTCCTGACTTTC
V gene: TRBV15; clone size: many; D gene: NA; J gene: TRBJ2-1; CDR3 protein: CATSLVGRYNEQFF; CDR3 DNA: TGTGCCACCAGTTTAGTAGGTCGATACAATGAGCAGTTCTTC
V gene: TRBV7-9; clone size: many; D gene: NA; J gene: TRBJ2-3; CDR3 protein: CASSPVGDTQYF; CDR3 DNA: TGTGCCAGCAGCCCCGTAGGAGATACGCAGTATTTT
V gene: TRBV5-1; clone size: once; D gene: NA; J gene: TRBJ2-7; CDR3 protein: CASSFGRAYEQYF; CDR3 DNA: TGCGCCAGCAGCTTTGGTCGGGCCTACGAGCAGTACTTC
V gene: TRBV10-3; clone size: few; D gene: NA; J gene: TRBJ2-7; CDR3 protein: CAIRASRGEWEQYF; CDR3 DNA: TGTGCCATCAGGGCCTCTCGGGGCGAGTGGGAGCAGTACTTC
V gene: TRBV7-9; clone size: few; D gene: NA; J gene: TRBJ1-1; CDR3 protein: CASSLLQNTEAFF; CDR3 DNA: TGTGCCAGCAGCTTATTGCAGAACACTGAAGCTTTCTTT
V gene: TRBV6-5; clone size: NA; D gene: TRBD1; J gene: TRBJ2-7; CDR3 protein: CASSYGQGITYEQYF; CDR3 DNA: TGTGCCAGCAGTTACGGACAGGGAATAACCTACGAGCAGTACTTC
V gene: TRBV28; clone size: NA; D gene: NA; J gene: TRBJ1-4; CDR3 protein: CASSLWDRSEKLFF; CDR3 DNA: TGTGCCAGCAGTTTATGGGATAGAAGTGAAAAACTGTTTTTT
V gene: TRBV6-1; clone size: NA; D gene: TRBD2; J gene: TRBJ2-1; CDR3 protein: CASSELAGGPYEQFF; CDR3 DNA: TGTGCCAGCAGTGAACTAGCGGGAGGGCCATATGAGCAGTTCTTC
V gene: TRBV6-5; clone size: NA; D gene: NA; J gene: TRBJ1-1; CDR3 protein: CASSYSTGREAFF; CDR3 DNA: TGTGCCAGCAGTTACTCTACAGGGCGGGAAGCTTTCTTT
V gene: TRBV5-5; clone size: few; D gene: NA; J gene: TRBJ1-1; CDR3 protein: CASSLGRGMKTEAFF; CDR3 DNA: TGTGCCAGCAGCTTGGGAAGGGGGATGAAAACTGAAGCTTTCTTT
V gene: TRBV3-1; clone size: few; D gene: TRBD1; J gene: TRBJ2-7; CDR3 protein: CASSPSGGYEQYF; CDR3 DNA: TGTGCCAGCAGCCCTTCAGGGGGATACGAGCAGTACTTC
V gene: TRBV6-6; clone size: NA; D gene: NA; J gene: TRBJ2-5; CDR3 protein: CASSYPKETQYF; CDR3 DNA: TGTGCCAGCAGTTATCCCAAAGAGACCCAGTACTTC
V gene: TRBV5-1; clone size: NA; D gene: TRBD2; J gene: TRBJ2-1; CDR3 protein: CASSFGPSGDEQFF; CDR3 DNA: TGCGCCAGCAGCTTTGGCCCTAGCGGCGATGAGCAGTTCTTC
V gene: TRBV11-2; clone size: many; D gene: NA; J gene: TRBJ2-1; CDR3 protein: CASSSQRTDEQFF; CDR3 DNA: TGTGCCAGCAGCTCCCAGCGGACGGATGAGCAGTTCTTC
V gene: TRBV28; clone size: few; D gene: TRBD2; J gene: TRBJ2-3; CDR3 protein: CAIPAYGTSDQKAQYF; CDR3 DNA: TGTGCCATTCCAGCGTACGGGACTAGCGACCAGAAGGCGCAGTATTTT
V gene: TRBV7-2; clone size: NA; D gene: TRBD2; J gene: TRBJ2-2; CDR3 protein: CASSVDALAGHTGELFF; CDR3 DNA: TGTGCCAGCAGCGTAGACGCACTAGCGGGACACACCGGGGAGCTGTTTTTT